This TCR beta chain was sequenced for a study of cytotoxic CD8 clonotypes in ibrutinib-treated CLL. Generated by immunoSEQ multiplex PCR, the TCRdb table keeps only in-frame clones and is missing some. Here the sample spans about 140,000 clones, 85% to 95% being singletons. Study-wide findings and caveats: Lymph node repertoires were not studied, and sampling times were unmatched.

Note on this clone: What it binds is unknown.

Germline CDR1 is MDHEN and CDR2 is SYDVKM. Trimming took 6 bases from V and 4 from J; bases not matched to a gene: 6. The CDR3 is 15 residues long. Sequences were derived from PBMCs, sampled after 12 months of ibrutinib treatment. The chain is built from TRBV28 and TRBJ2-3; 11 bases map to TRBD1. This TCR derives from a human donor with chronic lymphocytic leukemia. The CDR3: CASSLRTGGADTQYF. The CDR3, as DNA: TGTGCCAGCAGCCTAAGGACAGGGGGCGCAGATACGCAGTATTTT. Full variable domain (outside the CDR3, taken from reference TRBV28 and TRBJ2-3): DVKVTQSSRYLVKRTGEKVFLECVQDMDHENMFWYRQDPGLGLRLIYFSYDVKMKEKGDIPEGYSVSREKKERFSLILESASTNQTSMYLCASSLRTGGADTQYFGPGTRLTVL.